This TCR beta chain was obtained from a study of radiotherapy plus CTLA-4 blockade in lung cancer. Focal radiation plus CTLA-4 blockade with ipilimumab was administered to patients who had chemo-refractory metastatic non-small-cell lung cancer. Concerning this clone: Its antigen is unknown.

Study outcomes and limitations: TCR clones from tumors expanded in blood after radiotherapy plus ipilimumab.

V lost 1 base, J lost 6 bases, and 6 bases stayed unmatched. The CDR3 extends over 15 amino acids. Looked up from germline, CDR1 is MNHEY and CDR2 is SVGAGI. Here immunoSEQ multiplex PCR was the method, and the copy in TCRdb shows in-frame clones only, minus some. This table holds about 66,000 clones, about 80% found once. The sequenced sample was peripheral blood, obtained from a patient treated with radiotherapy plus ipilimumab. The chain carries TRBV6-5 and TRBJ2-7; 10 bases agree with TRBD2. This receptor was taken from a human donor with non-small cell lung cancer who had a partial response to radiotherapy plus ipilimumab. CDR3 nucleotide sequence: TGTGCCAGCAGTTACTTTAGCGGGAGGCCGTCCGAGCAGTACTTC. Protein: CASSYFSGRPSEQYF.